Here is one TCR beta chain with its context. This entry comes from a study of graft-versus-host responses after intestinal transplantation. Using immunoSEQ multiplex PCR, the repertoire was profiled, and TCRdb retains in-frame clones only, with some absent. The top ten clones hold about 4.2% of a sample with over 10,000 clones, 93% of them seen once. The ends were cut back, 3 bases at V and 7 bases at J, with 15 bases in the middle. This CDR3 contains 15 residues. Germline CDR1 and CDR2: SEHNR and FQNEAQ (reference sequence). The V and J genes are TRBV7-9 and TRBJ1-4; weak D call: TRBD1 (5 bases). This material consisted of PBMCs, taken 950 to 1,300 days after intestinal transplantation. This clonotype was sampled from a human patient who received an intestinal transplant, so some T cells may come from the graft donor. For the CDR3, the DNA is TGTGCCAGCAGCTTTTCTTATTCAGGGAGTGAAAAACTGTTTTTT. Encoded protein: CASSFSYSGSEKLFF. Based on the CDR3 plus reference TRBV7-9 and TRBJ1-4, the full variable domain is DTGVSQNPRHKITKRGQNVTFRCDPISEHNRLYWYRQTLGQGPEFLTYFQNEAQLEKSRLLSDRFSAERPKGSFSTLEIQRTEQGDSAMYLCASSFSYSGSEKLFFGSGTQLSVL.